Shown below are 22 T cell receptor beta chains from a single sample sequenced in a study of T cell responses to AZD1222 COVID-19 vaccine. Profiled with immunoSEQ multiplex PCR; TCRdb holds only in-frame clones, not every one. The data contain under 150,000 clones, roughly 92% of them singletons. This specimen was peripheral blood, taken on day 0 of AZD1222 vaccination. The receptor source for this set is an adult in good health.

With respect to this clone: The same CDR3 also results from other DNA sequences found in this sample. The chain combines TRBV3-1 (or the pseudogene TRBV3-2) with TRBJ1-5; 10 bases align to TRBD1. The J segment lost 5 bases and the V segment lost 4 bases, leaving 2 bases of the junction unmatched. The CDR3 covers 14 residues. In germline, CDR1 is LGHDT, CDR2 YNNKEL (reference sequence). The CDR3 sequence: CASSPGTGDQPQHF. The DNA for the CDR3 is TGTGCCAGCAGCCCGGGGACAGGGGATCAGCCCCAGCATTTT.

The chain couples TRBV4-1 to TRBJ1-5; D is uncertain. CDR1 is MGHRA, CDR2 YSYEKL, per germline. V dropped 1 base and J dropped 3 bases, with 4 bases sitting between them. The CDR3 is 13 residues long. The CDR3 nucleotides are TGCGCCAGCAGCCAAGTGATCAATCAGCCCCAGCATTTT. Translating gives CASSQVINQPQHF.

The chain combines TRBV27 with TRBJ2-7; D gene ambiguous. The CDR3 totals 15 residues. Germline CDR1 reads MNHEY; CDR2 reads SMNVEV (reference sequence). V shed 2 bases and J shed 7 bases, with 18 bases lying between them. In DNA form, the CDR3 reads TGTGCCAGCAGTTTAAGGTCCCCTCAAACGGGTGAGCAGTACTTC. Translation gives CASSLRSPQTGEQYF.

The CDR3 is CASHLAGEDTQYF. CDR3 sequence (DNA): TGTGCCAGCCACCTAGCGGGAGAGGATACGCAGTATTTT. The V call is TRBV6-5, the J call TRBJ2-3; 10 bases match TRBD2. The CDR3 has 13 residues. Looked up from germline, CDR1 is MNHEY and CDR2 is SVGAGI. V trimming: 8 bases; J trimming: 6 bases; junction bases outside the gene matches: 5.

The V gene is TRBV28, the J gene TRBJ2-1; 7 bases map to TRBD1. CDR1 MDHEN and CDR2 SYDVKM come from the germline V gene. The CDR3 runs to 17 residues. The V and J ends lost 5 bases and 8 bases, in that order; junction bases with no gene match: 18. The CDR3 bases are TGTGCCAGCAGTCTATTCTCCGGGAACGACAGGGCCGATGAGCAGTTCTTC. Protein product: CASSLFSGNDRADEQFF.

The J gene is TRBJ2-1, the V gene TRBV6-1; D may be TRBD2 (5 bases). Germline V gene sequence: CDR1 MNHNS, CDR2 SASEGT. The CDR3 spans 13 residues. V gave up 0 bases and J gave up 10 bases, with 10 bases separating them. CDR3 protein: CASSEAFRGEQFF. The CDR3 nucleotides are TGTGCCAGCAGTGAAGCGTTTAGAGGGGAGCAGTTCTTC.

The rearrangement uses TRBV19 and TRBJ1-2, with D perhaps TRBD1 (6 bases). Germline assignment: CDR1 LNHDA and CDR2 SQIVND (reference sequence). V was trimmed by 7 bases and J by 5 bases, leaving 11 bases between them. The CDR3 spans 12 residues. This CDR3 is CASTADRYGYTF. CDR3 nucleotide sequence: TGTGCCAGTACCGCTGACAGGTATGGCTACACCTTC.

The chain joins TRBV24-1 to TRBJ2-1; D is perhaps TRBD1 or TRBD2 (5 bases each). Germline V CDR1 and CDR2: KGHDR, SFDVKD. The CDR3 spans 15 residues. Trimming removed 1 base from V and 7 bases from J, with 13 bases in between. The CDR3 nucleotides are TGTGCCACCAGTGATTTAGGGCAGGGAGTGAATGAGCAGTTCTTC. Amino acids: CATSDLGQGVNEQFF.

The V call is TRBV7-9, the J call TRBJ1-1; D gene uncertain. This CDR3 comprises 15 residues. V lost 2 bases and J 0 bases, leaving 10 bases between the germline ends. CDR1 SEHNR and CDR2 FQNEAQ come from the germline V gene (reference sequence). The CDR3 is CASSLKRTLNTEAFF. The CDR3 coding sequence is TGTGCCAGCAGCTTAAAAAGGACCTTGAACACTGAAGCTTTCTTT.

The CDR3: CASSPLKAGGLDTQYF. Here the CDR3 DNA reads TGTGCCAGCAGCCCTTTAAAAGCGGGAGGACTAGATACGCAGTATTTT. This rearrangement joins TRBV7-9 to TRBJ2-3, with 9 bases lining up with TRBD2. Germline values: CDR1 SEHNR, CDR2 FQNEAQ (reference sequence). The CDR3 has 16 amino acids. V was pared by 5 bases and J by 5 bases, with 11 bases of the junction left unmatched.

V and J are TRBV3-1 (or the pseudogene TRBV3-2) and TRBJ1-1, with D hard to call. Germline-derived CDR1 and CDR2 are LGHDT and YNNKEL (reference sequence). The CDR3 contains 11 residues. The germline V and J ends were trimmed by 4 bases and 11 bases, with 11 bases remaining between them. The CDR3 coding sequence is TGTGCCAGCAGCCTCGGAGCTGGGGCTTTCTTT. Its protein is CASSLGAGAFF.

In DNA form, the CDR3 reads TGTGCCAGCAGCTCCCATGGGAATGAGCAGTTCTTC. This gives the protein CASSSHGNEQFF. The chain links TRBV7-8 to TRBJ2-1; D is uncertain. The CDR3 totals 12 residues. Looked up from germline, CDR1 is SGHVS and CDR2 is FQNEAQ. V gave up 4 bases and J gave up 7 bases, with 8 bases separating them. The whole variable domain, remainder taken from reference TRBV7-8 and TRBJ2-1, is GAGVSQSPRYKVAKRGQDVALRCDPISGHVSLFWYQQALGQGPEFLTYFQNEAQLDKSGLPSDRFFAERPEGSVSTLKIQRTQQEDSAVYLCASSSHGNEQFFGPGTRLTVL.

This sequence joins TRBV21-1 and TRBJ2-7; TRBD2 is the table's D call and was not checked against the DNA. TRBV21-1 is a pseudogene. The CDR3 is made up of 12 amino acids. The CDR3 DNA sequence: TGCCCCAGGAAGCGGGAGGCCTACGAGCAGTACTTC. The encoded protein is CPRKREAYEQYF.

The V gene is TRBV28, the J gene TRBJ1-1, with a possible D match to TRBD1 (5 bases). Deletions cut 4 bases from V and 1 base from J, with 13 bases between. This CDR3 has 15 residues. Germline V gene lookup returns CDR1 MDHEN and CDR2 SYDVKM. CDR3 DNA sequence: TGTGCCAGCAGTTCTGAGGGGCGGGGGAACACTGAAGCTTTCTTT. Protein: CASSSEGRGNTEAFF.

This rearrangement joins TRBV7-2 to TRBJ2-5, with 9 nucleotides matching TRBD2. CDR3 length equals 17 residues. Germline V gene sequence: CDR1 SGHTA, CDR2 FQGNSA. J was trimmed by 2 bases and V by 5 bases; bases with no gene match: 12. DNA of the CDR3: TGTGCCAGCAGCCCATTAAGCCTAGCGGGGACACAAGAGACCCAGTACTTC. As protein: CASSPLSLAGTQETQYF.

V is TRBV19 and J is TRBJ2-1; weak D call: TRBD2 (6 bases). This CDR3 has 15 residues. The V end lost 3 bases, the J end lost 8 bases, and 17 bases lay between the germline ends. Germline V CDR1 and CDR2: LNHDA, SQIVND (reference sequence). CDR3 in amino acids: CASSMWDRAGHEQFF. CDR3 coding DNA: TGTGCCAGTAGTATGTGGGACCGAGCGGGCCATGAGCAGTTCTTC.

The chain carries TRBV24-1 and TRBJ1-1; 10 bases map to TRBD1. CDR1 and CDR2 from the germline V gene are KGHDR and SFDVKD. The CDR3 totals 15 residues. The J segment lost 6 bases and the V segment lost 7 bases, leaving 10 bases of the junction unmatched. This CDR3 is CATRLPGQGMAEAFF. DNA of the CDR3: TGTGCCACCAGATTACCGGGACAGGGGATGGCTGAAGCTTTCTTT.

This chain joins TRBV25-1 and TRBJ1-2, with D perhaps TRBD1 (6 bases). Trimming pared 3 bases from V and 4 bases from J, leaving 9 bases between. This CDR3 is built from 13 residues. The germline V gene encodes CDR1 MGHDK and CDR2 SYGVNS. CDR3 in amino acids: CASSEGGLYGYTF. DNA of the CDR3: TGTGCCAGCAGTGAGGGGGGGCTCTATGGCTACACCTTC.

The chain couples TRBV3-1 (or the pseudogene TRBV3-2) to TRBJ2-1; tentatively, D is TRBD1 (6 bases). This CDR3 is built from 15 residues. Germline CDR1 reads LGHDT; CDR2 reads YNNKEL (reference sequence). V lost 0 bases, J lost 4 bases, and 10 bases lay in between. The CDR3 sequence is CASSQDPQGYNEQFF. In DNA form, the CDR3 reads TGTGCCAGCAGCCAAGATCCCCAGGGGTACAATGAGCAGTTCTTC.

This CDR3 is CASRRGGGVYNEQFF. CDR3 bases: TGCGCCAGCAGGAGGGGCGGGGGGGTCTACAATGAGCAGTTCTTC. J is TRBJ2-1 and V is TRBV10-2; 9 bases fit TRBD2. The CDR3 has 15 amino acids. The J segment lost 3 bases and the V segment lost 6 bases, leaving 6 bases of the junction unmatched. CDR1 and CDR2 (germline): WSHSY, SAAADI.

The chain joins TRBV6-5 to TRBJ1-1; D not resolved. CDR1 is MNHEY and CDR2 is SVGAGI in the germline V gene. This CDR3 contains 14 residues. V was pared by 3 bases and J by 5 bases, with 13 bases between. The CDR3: CASSYLGYLTEAFF. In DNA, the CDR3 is TGTGCCAGCAGTTATTTGGGGTACTTGACTGAAGCTTTCTTT.

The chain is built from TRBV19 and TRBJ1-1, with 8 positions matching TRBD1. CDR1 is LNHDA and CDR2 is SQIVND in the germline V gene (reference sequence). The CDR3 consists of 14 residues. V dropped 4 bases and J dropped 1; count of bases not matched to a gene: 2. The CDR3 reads CASSRDRWNTEAFF. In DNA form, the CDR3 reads TGTGCCAGTAGTAGGGACAGGTGGAACACTGAAGCTTTCTTT.